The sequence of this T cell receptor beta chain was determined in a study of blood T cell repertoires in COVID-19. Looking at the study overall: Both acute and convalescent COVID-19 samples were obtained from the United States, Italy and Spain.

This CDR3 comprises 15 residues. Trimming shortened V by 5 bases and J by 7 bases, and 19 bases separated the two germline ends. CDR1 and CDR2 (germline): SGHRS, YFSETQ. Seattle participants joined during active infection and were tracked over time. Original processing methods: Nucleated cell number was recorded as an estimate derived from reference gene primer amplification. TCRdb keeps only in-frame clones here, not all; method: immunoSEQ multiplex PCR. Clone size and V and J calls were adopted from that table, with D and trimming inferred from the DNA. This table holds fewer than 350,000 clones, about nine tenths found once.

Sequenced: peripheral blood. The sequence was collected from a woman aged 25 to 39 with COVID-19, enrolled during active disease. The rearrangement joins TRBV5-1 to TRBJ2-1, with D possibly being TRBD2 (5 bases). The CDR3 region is CASRPMERPNNEQFF. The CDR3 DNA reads TGCGCCAGCAGGCCAATGGAGCGGCCCAATAATGAGCAGTTCTTC.